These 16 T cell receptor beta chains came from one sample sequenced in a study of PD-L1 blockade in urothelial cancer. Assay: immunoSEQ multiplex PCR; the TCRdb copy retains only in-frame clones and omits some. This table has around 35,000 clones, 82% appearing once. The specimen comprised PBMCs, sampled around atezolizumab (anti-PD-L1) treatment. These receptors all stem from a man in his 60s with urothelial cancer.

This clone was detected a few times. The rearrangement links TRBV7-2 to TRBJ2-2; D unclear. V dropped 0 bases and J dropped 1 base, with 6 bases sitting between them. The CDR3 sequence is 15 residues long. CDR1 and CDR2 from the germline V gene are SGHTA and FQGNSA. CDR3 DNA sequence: TGTGCCAGCAGCTTAGCGAGTAAGAACACCGGGGAGCTGTTTTTT. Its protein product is CASSLASKNTGELFF.

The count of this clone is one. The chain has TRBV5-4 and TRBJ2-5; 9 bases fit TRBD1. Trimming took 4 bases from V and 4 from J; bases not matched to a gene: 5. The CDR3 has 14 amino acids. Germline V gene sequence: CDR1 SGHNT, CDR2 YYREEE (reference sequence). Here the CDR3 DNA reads TGTGCCAGCAGCATAGGACAGGGGCTAGAGACCCAGTACTTC. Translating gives CASSIGQGLETQYF.

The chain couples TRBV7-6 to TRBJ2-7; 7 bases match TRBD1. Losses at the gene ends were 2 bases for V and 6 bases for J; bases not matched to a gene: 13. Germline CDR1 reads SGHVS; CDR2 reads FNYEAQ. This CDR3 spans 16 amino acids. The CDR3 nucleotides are TGTGCCAGCAGCTTATTGTCGGACAGGATACTCTCCGAGCAGTACTTC. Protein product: CASSLLSDRILSEQYF.

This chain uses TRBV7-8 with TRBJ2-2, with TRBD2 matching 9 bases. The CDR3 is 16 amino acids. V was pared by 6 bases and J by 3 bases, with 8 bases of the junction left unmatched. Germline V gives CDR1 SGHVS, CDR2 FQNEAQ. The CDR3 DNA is TGTGCCAGCAGTTCACTGCGGGGGGGGGACACCGGGGAGCTGTTTTTT. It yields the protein CASSSLRGGDTGELFF.

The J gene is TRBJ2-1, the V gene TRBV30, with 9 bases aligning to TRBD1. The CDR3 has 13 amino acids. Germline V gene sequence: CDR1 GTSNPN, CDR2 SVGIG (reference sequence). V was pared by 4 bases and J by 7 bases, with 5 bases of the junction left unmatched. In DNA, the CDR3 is TGTGCCTGGAACAGGGGGCTGAGGAATGAGCAGTTCTTC. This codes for CAWNRGLRNEQFF.

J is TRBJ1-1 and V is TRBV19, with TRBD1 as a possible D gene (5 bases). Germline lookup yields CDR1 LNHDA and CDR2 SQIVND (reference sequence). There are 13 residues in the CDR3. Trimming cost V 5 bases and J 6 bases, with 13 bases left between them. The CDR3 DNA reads TGTGCCAGTAGTTTAAACAGGCTCTCTGAAGCTTTCTTT. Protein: CASSLNRLSEAFF.

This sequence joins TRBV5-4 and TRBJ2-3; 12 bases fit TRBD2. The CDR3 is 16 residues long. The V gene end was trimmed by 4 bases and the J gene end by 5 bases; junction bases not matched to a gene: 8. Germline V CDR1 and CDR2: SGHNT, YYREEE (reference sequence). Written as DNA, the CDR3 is TGTGCCAGCAGCAGCCCTAGCGGGGGGGCGGTAGATACGCAGTATTTT. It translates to CASSSPSGGAVDTQYF.

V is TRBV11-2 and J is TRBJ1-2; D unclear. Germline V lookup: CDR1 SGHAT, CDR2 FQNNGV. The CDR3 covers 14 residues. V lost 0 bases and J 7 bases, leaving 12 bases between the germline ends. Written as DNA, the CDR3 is TGTGCCAGCAGCTTAGAACCCGGGGTTGGTGGCTACACCTTC. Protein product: CASSLEPGVGGYTF.

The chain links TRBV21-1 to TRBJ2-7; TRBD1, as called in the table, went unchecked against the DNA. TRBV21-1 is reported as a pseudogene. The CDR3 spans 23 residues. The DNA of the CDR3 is TGTGCCAGCAGCCCCCGCCCCGGGACAGGGGGCGCGGATTTAAGGTCTCTCGGCTACGAGCAGTACTTC. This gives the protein CASSPRPGTGGADLRSLGYEQYF.

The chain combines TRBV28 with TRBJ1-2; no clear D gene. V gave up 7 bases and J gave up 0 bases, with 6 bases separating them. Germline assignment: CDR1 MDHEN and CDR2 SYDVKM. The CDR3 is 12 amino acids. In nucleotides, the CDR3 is TGTGCCAGCAACCTAGCTAACTATGGCTACACCTTC. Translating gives CASNLANYGYTF.

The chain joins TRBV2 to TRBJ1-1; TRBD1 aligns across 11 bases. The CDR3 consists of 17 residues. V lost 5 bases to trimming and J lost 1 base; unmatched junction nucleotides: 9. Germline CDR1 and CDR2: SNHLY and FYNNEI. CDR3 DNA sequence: TGTGCCAGCAGTCCAAGAGTGGGACAGGGGGAGAACACTGAAGCTTTCTTT. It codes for CASSPRVGQGENTEAFF. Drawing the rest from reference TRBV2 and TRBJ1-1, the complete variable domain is EPEVTQTPSHQVTQMGQEVILRCVPISNHLYFYWYRQILGQKVEFLVSFYNNEISEKSEIFDDQFSVERPDGSNFTLKIRSTKLEDSAMYFCASSPRVGQGENTEAFFGQGTRLTVV.

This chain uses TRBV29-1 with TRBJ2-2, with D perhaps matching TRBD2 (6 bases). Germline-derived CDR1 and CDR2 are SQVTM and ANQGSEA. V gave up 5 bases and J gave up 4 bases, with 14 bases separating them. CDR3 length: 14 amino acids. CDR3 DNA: TGCAGCGTTCCGGCCCAGGGAGGCACCGGGGAGCTGTTTTTT. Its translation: CSVPAQGGTGELFF.

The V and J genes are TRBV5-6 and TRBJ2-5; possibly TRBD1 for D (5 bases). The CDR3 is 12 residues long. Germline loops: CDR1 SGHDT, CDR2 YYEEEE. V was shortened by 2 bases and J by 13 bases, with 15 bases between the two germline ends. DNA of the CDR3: TGTGCCAGCAGCTTCCTGGGGCGACCCTTGTACTTC. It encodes CASSFLGRPLYF.

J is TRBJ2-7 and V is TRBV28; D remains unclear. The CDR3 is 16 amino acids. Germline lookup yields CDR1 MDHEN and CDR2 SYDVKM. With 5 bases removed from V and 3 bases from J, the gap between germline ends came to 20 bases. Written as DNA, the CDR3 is TGTGCCAGCAGTCCAACACTCACAGACATGAGCTACGAGCAGTACTTC. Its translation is CASSPTLTDMSYEQYF.

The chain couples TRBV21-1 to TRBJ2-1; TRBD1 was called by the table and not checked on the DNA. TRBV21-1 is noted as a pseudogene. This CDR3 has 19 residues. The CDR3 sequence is CASSLRDRGQTSSYNEQFF. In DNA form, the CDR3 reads TGTGCCAGCAGCCTACGGGACAGGGGGCAAACCAGCTCCTACAATGAGCAGTTCTTC.

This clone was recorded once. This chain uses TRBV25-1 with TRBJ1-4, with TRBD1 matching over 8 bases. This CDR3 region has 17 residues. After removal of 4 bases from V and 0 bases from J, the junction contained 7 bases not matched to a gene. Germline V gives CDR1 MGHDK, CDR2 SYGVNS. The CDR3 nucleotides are TGTGCCAGCAGTGTTGGACAGGGCCATGCAACTAATGAAAAACTGTTTTTT. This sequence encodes CASSVGQGHATNEKLFF.